One and the same sample provided the 24 T cell receptor beta chains below, sequenced in a study of T cells in Graves' hyperthyroidism and ophthalmopathy. The CDR3 regions of TCR beta were amplified from RNA transcripts. The HTBI set primed first-round TCR CDR3 RT-PCR. Using its own MiXCR run on the multiplex PCR reads, TCRdb lists one record per CDR3 protein. Here the sample spans fewer than 350,000 distinct CDR3 sequences, 15% to 20% being singletons. The sample comprised blood. Receptors originate from a man aged 50-59 years with Graves' ophthalmopathy.

This clonotype showed up just a few times. The chain combines TRBV11-1 with TRBJ2-7, with a tentative D call TRBD1 (5 bases). The CDR3 loop spans 16 amino acids. Germline V gives CDR1 SGHAT, CDR2 FQDESV (reference sequence). The V end was cut by 4 bases, the J end by 5 bases, with 21 bases between. Here the CDR3 DNA reads TGTGCCAGCAGCTCTAGTAGACAGACCCTTGGCCACGAGCAGTACTTC. This sequence encodes CASSSSRQTLGHEQYF.

This clonotype was observed many times. J is TRBJ1-2 and V is TRBV3-1; D remains ambiguous. The length of the CDR3 is 16 residues. Per the germline V gene, CDR1 is LGHDT and CDR2 is YNNKEL (reference sequence). V gave up 0 bases and J gave up 2 bases, with 13 bases separating them. CDR3 loop: CASSQDLAVRNYGYTF. Written as DNA, the CDR3 is TGTGCCAGCAGCCAAGATTTGGCGGTGAGAAACTATGGCTACACCTTC.

This clonotype occurred a few times. The genes are TRBV15 and TRBJ2-2; D not resolved. V shed 3 bases and J shed 2 bases, with 7 bases lying between them. This CDR3 spans 14 amino acids. The germline V gene has CDR1 LNHNV and CDR2 YYDKDF (reference sequence). CDR3 protein: CATSSRPNTGELFF. The CDR3 nucleotides read TGTGCCACCAGCAGCCGACCTAACACCGGGGAGCTGTTTTTT.

The table lists this clonotype with many counts. The chain couples TRBV2 to TRBJ1-4; no reliable D call. CDR3 size: 14 residues. V lost 7 bases and J lost 4, with 13 bases in between. CDR1 is SNHLY and CDR2 is FYNNEI in the germline V gene. The CDR3 sequence is CASNRETSNEKLFF. The CDR3 DNA follows: TGTGCCAGCAACCGGGAGACCAGTAATGAAAAACTGTTTTTT. The full variable domain, completed using reference TRBV2 and TRBJ1-4, is EPEVTQTPSHQVTQMGQEVILRCVPISNHLYFYWYRQILGQKVEFLVSFYNNEISEKSEIFDDQFSVERPDGSNFTLKIRSTKLEDSAMYFCASNRETSNEKLFFGSGTQLSVL.

CDR3 loop: CSVGVRDTNTEAFF. In nucleotides, the CDR3 is TGCAGCGTTGGCGTCCGGGACACGAACACTGAAGCTTTCTTT. The genes are TRBV29-1 and TRBJ1-1; weak D call: TRBD1 (6 bases). Trimming removed 4 bases at V and 1 base at J, with 13 bases between. This CDR3 region has 14 residues. CDR1 SQVTM and CDR2 ANQGSEA come from the germline V gene.

This clonotype has a handful of counts. The chain is built from TRBV20-1 and TRBJ1-6; no definite D call. Germline loops: CDR1 DFQATT, CDR2 SNEGSKA (reference sequence). The length of the CDR3 is 14 residues. V was clipped by 5 bases and J by 6 bases, with 14 bases between them. CDR3 amino acids: CSASSGGPNSPLHF. The DNA for the CDR3 is TGCAGTGCTTCCTCAGGAGGACCTAATTCACCCCTCCACTTT.

This clonotype has just a few counts. The V and J genes are TRBV30 and TRBJ2-2; 7 bases are shared with TRBD1. CDR1 GTSNPN and CDR2 SVGIG come from the germline V gene (reference sequence). Trimming removed 3 bases from V and 6 bases from J; junction bases left unmatched: 10. CDR3 length: 15 amino acids. The CDR3 region has the DNA TGTGCCTGGAGGGACATCGACAGGGACGCCGGGGAGCTGTTTTTT. Amino acids: CAWRDIDRDAGELFF.

This clonotype was observed a handful of times. At one end the junction does not follow the germline gene, possibly because of a read error. This rearrangement joins TRBV6-2 or TRBV6-3 to TRBJ1-4; TRBD1 agrees at 9 bases. Germline V gene data show CDR1 as MNHEY and CDR2 as SVGEGT. This CDR3 comprises 15 residues. The CDR3 region is CASSDSGQGDEKLFF. DNA for the CDR3: TGTGCCAGCAGTGACTCGGGACAGGGCGACGAAAAACTGTTTTTT.

The rearrangement joins TRBV3-1 to TRBJ1-2; 9 positions agree with TRBD1. The V segment lost 0 bases and the J segment 2 bases; nucleotides outside the gene matches: 4. The germline V gene has CDR1 LGHDT and CDR2 YNNKEL (reference sequence). The CDR3 totals 16 residues. The CDR3 loop reads CASSQDSDRGNYGYTF. In DNA, the CDR3 is TGTGCCAGCAGCCAAGATTCGGACAGGGGCAACTATGGCTACACCTTC.

This clonotype has ten or more counts. CDR3 region: CATSRDARVLYNEQFF. In DNA, the CDR3 is TGTGCCACCAGCAGAGATGCCCGGGTACTCTACAATGAGCAGTTCTTC. The gene calls are TRBV15 and TRBJ2-1; D is unclear. CDR1 and CDR2 from the germline V gene are LNHNV and YYDKDF (reference sequence). There are 16 residues in the CDR3. V was pared by 0 bases and J by 3 bases, with 12 bases between.

The J gene is TRBJ2-1, the V gene TRBV28, with 8 bases aligning to TRBD2. Germline-derived CDR1 and CDR2 are MDHEN and SYDVKM. This CDR3 spans 13 amino acids. With 7 bases clipped from V and 8 bases from J, the junction kept 7 bases outside the gene matches. The CDR3 is CASTTGGRYEQFF. The CDR3 DNA sequence: TGTGCCAGCACTACCGGCGGGAGGTATGAGCAGTTCTTC.

At least ten counts were recorded for this clonotype. The rearrangement uses TRBV20-1 and TRBJ2-7, with D perhaps matching TRBD2 (6 bases). Germline values: CDR1 DFQATT, CDR2 SNEGSKA (reference sequence). The CDR3 covers 15 residues. Trimming stripped 3 bases from V and 7 bases from J, with 22 bases between. CDR3 sequence: CSARGGSGNYGEQYF. In nucleotides, the CDR3 is TGCAGTGCTAGGGGTGGTAGCGGCAACTACGGGGAGCAGTACTTC.

The chain uses TRBV11-2 and TRBJ2-5, with 9 bases matching TRBD2. Germline V gene lookup returns CDR1 SGHAT and CDR2 FQNNGV. Trimming at V came to 1 base and at J to 4 bases, leaving 1 base not matched to a gene. CDR3 size: 14 residues. CDR3 in DNA: TGTGCCAGCAGCTTAGTGCGGGGGGGAGAGACCCAGTACTTC. The encoded protein is CASSLVRGGETQYF.

This clonotype was detected many times. The chain employs TRBV5-1 and TRBJ2-7; no clear D gene. The CDR3 has 14 amino acids. CDR1 and CDR2 (germline): SGHRS, YFSETQ. V was cut by 2 bases and J by 2 bases, with 11 bases left in between. CDR3 sequence reads: CASSFGRNAYEQYF. The CDR3 DNA sequence: TGCGCCAGCAGCTTTGGGCGGAACGCCTACGAGCAGTACTTC.

This clonotype was detected a few times. A much more abundant neighbour one base away suggests this may be a read error. The chain is built from TRBV30 and TRBJ1-1, with D hard to call. Trimming cost V 2 bases and J 7 bases, with 11 bases left between them. Germline assignment: CDR1 GTSNPN and CDR2 SVGIG (reference sequence). This CDR3 region has 12 residues. CDR3 nucleotide sequence: TGTGCCTGGAGTCATGCGAACGATGAAGCTTTCTTT. Residues: CAWSHANDEAFF.

The chain is built from TRBV5-1 and TRBJ2-1, with no clear D. The CDR3 runs to 12 residues. Germline V gene sequence: CDR1 SGHRS, CDR2 YFSETQ. Trimming cost V 3 bases and J 8 bases, with 9 bases left between them. CDR3 amino acids: CASSWLGYEQFF. The CDR3 DNA sequence: TGCGCCAGCAGCTGGCTAGGATATGAGCAGTTCTTC. Full variable domain (rest looked up from reference TRBV5-1 and TRBJ2-1): KAGVTQTPRYLIKTRGQQVTLSCSPISGHRSVSWYQQTPGQGLQFLFEYFSETQRNKGNFPGRFSGRQFSNSRSEMNVSTLELGDSALYLCASSWLGYEQFFGPGTRLTVL.

The chain recombines TRBV6-1 with TRBJ1-2, with D perhaps matching TRBD1 (6 bases). Germline lookup yields CDR1 MNHNS and CDR2 SASEGT. This CDR3 region has 15 residues. Between the trimmed V and J ends, which lost 7 bases and 8 bases, there was a span of 23 bases. This chain's CDR3 is CASTGPRGRGGGYTF. The CDR3 coding sequence is TGTGCCAGCACCGGACCCCGAGGCAGGGGAGGCGGCTACACCTTC.

This clonotype was recorded at least ten times. V and J are TRBV5-1 and TRBJ2-1, with 9 bases identical to TRBD2. The CDR3 has 15 amino acids. CDR1 and CDR2 (germline): SGHRS, YFSETQ. J was trimmed by 3 bases and V by 5 bases; bases with no gene match: 6. The DNA of the CDR3 is TGCGCCAGCAGTCTGACTAGCGGTGTCTACAATGAGCAGTTCTTC. Protein: CASSLTSGVYNEQFF.

This clonotype was seen more than once but under ten times. This chain links TRBV30 with TRBJ2-3; D is possibly TRBD2 (5 bases). The V and J ends lost 4 bases and 2 bases respectively, with 13 bases between them. The CDR3 is 14 amino acids. Germline V gene sequence: CDR1 GTSNPN, CDR2 SVGIG (reference sequence). CDR3 in DNA: TGTGCCTGGACACGGGGAATAACCACAGATACGCAGTATTTT. Protein sequence: CAWTRGITTDTQYF.

This clonotype was seen ten or more times. For the CDR3, the DNA is TGCAGTGCTAGCTATGCCCAGAGCTCCTACAATGAGCAGTTCTTC. Its translation: CSASYAQSSYNEQFF. V usage is TRBV20-1 and J usage is TRBJ2-1; D call uncertain. Deletions cut 3 bases from V and 0 bases from J, with 12 bases between. The CDR3 covers 15 residues. Germline CDR1 and CDR2: DFQATT and SNEGSKA (reference sequence).

The genes are TRBV12-3 or TRBV12-4 and TRBJ2-4, with D possibly matching TRBD1 (5 bases). The CDR3 totals 15 residues. V dropped 2 bases and J dropped 8 bases, with 16 bases sitting between them. The DNA for the CDR3 is TGTGCCAGCAGTTTAAAGGGTAGCTCCAGGGACATTCAGTACTTC. Encoded protein: CASSLKGSSRDIQYF.

This clonotype was counted a few times. The rearrangement uses TRBV7-2 and TRBJ2-6; D is unresolved. V lost 3 bases and J lost 2, with 8 bases in between. Germline V gene lookup returns CDR1 SGHTA and CDR2 FQGNSA. The CDR3 sequence is 15 residues long. For the CDR3, the DNA is TGTGCCAGCAGCTTCCCTCATACTGGGGCCAACGTCCTGACTTTC. It yields the protein CASSFPHTGANVLTF.

This clonotype was counted many times. The chain combines TRBV28 with TRBJ2-1, with a weak D call TRBD1 (6 bases). V gave up 3 bases and J gave up 2 bases, with 11 bases separating them. The CDR3 has 15 amino acids. Germline V gene data show CDR1 as MDHEN and CDR2 as SYDVKM. The CDR3 protein is CASSFLGHPYNEQFF. In DNA form, the CDR3 reads TGTGCCAGCAGTTTCCTGGGACACCCCTACAATGAGCAGTTCTTC.

The J gene is TRBJ2-6, the V gene TRBV12-3 or TRBV12-4, with D possibly TRBD2 on 5 matching bases. Between the trimmed V and J ends, which lost 6 bases and 0 bases, there was a span of 9 bases. The CDR3 totals 15 residues. The CDR3: CASSLRDSGANVLTF. The DNA of the CDR3 is TGTGCCAGCAGCCTCCGGGACTCTGGGGCCAACGTCCTGACTTTC.